The clone carrying this T cell receptor beta chain was detected once. Its antigen is undetermined. The CDR3 totals 15 residues. V gave up 5 bases and J gave up 2 bases, with 14 bases separating them. Germline V CDR1 and CDR2: LNHDA, SQIVND (reference sequence). 13 Jbeta primers and 60 Vbeta primers were used for the PCR. The protocol was immunoSEQ multiplex PCR, while the TCRdb copy is restricted to in-frame clones and leaves out a portion. Here the sample spans more than 60,000 clones, roughly 70% being singletons. The sample belongs to a study of cytomegalovirus exposure and HLA in healthy donors. Study results and caveats: In a later analysis, TCR association rates varied by HLA locus: DRB1 most, HLA-C fewest. The Asian-associated ancestry cluster reportedly had fewer N-insertions than the roughly 720-donor mean in a later analysis.

The origin of this receptor is a man between 35 and 55 years old in good health and CMV-seropositive. The sequenced sample was PBMCs. The chain carries TRBV19 and TRBJ2-3; tentative D call: TRBD1 (5 bases). As DNA, the CDR3 is TGTGCCAGTAGTTTACAGGTCGCCTCCACAGATACGCAGTATTTT. It translates to CASSLQVASTDTQYF.